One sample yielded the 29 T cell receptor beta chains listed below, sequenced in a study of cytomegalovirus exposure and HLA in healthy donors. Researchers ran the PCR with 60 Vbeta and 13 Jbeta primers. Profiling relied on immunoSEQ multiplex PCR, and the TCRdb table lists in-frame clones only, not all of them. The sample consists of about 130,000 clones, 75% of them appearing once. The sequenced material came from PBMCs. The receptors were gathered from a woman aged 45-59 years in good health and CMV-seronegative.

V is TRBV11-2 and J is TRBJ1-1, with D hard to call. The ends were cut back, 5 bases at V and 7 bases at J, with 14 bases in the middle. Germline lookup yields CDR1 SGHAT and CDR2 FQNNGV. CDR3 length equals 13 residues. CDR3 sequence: CASSPQAISEAFF. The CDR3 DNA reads TGTGCCAGCAGCCCTCAAGCCATAAGTGAAGCTTTCTTT.

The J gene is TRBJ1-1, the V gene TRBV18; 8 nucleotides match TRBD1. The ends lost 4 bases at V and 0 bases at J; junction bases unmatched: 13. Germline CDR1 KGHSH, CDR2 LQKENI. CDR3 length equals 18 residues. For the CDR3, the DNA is TGTGCCAGCTCACAATCGCTTACAGGGGGGAACATGAACACTGAAGCTTTCTTT. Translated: CASSQSLTGGNMNTEAFF.

CDR3 loop: CASRYTDTQYF. Here the CDR3 DNA reads TGTGCCAGCAGATACACAGATACGCAGTATTTT. J is TRBJ2-3 and V is TRBV5-8; no clear D. Germline V gives CDR1 SGHTS, CDR2 YDEGEE. Between the trimmed V and J ends, which lost 5 bases and 2 bases, there was a span of 3 bases. This CDR3 comprises 11 residues.

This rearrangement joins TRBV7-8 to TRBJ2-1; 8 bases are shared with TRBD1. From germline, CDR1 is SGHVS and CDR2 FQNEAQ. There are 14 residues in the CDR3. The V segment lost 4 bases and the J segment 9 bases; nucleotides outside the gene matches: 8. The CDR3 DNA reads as TGTGCCAGCAGCTCGAACAGGGGGTTGGTTGAGCAGTTCTTC. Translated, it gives CASSSNRGLVEQFF.

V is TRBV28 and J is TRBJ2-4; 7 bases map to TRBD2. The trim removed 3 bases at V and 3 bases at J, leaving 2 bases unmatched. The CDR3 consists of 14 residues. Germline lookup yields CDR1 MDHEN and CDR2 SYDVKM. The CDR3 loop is CASSFGLVKNIQYF. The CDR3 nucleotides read TGTGCCAGCAGTTTTGGACTAGTCAAAAACATTCAGTACTTC.

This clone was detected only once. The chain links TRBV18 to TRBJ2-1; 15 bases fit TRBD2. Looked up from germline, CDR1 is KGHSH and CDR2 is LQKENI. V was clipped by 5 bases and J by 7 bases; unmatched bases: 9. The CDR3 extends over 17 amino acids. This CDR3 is CASSGTGLAGGENEQFF. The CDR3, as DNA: TGTGCCAGCTCAGGAACGGGACTAGCGGGAGGAGAGAATGAGCAGTTCTTC.

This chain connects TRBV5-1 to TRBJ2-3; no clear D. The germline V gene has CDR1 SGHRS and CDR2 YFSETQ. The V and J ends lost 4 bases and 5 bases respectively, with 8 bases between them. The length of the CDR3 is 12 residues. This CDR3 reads CASSRALDTQYF. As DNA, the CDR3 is TGCGCCAGCAGCCGCGCTCTAGATACGCAGTATTTT.

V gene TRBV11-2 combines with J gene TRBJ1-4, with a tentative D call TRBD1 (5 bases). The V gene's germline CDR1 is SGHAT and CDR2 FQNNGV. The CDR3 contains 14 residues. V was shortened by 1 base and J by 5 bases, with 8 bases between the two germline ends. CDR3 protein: CASSLAGENEKLFF. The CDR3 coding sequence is TGTGCCAGCAGCTTAGCGGGGGAGAATGAAAAACTGTTTTTT.

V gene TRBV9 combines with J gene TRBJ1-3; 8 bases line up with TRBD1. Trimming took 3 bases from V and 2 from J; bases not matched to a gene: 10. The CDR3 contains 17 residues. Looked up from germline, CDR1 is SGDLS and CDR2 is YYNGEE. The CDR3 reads CASSAGDRTGPGNTIYF. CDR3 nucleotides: TGTGCCAGCAGCGCGGGGGACAGGACAGGCCCTGGAAACACCATATATTTT.

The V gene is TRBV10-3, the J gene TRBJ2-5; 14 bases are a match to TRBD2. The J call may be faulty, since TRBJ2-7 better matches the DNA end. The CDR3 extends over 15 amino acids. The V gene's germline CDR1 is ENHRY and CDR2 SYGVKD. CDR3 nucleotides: TGTGCCACGGGACACTCGGGACTAGCGGGAGACGAGCAGTACTTC. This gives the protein CATGHSGLAGDEQYF.

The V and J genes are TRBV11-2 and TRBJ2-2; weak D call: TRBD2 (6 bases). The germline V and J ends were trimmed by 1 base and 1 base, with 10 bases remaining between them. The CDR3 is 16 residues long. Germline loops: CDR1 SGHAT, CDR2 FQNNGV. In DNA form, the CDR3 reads TGTGCCAGCAGCTTAGGCACTAGCTTGAACACCGGGGAGCTGTTTTTT. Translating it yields CASSLGTSLNTGELFF.

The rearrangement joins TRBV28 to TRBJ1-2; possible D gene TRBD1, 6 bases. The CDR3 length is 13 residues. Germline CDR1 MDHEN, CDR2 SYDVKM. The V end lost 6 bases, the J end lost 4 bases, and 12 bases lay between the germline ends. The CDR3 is CASSSRDTYGYTF. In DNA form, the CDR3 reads TGTGCCAGCAGCTCCAGGGACACCTATGGCTACACCTTC.

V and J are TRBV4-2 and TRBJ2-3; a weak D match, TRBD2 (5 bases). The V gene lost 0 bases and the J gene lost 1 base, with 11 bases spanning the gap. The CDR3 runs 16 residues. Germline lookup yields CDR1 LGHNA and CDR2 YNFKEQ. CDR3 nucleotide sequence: TGTGCCAGCAGCCAAGACTTAGCGTCGGGCACAGATACGCAGTATTTT. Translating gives CASSQDLASGTDTQYF.

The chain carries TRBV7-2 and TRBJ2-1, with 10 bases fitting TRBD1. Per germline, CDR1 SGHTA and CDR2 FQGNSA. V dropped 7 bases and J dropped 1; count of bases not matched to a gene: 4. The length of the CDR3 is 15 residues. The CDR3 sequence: CASTLDRGSYNEQFF. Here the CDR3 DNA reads TGTGCCAGCACCCTGGACAGGGGGTCCTACAATGAGCAGTTCTTC.

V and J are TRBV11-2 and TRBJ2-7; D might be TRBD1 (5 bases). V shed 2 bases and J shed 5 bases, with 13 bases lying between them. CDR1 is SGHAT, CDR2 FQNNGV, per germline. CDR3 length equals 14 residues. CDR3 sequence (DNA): TGTGCCAGCAGCTTACTGGCAGGGAAGAACGAGCAGTACTTC. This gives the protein CASSLLAGKNEQYF.

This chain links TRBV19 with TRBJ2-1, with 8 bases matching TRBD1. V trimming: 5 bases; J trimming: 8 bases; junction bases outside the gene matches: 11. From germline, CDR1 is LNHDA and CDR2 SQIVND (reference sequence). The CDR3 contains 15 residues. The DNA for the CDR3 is TGTGCCAGTAGTCAAGGGACAGGTACCCACGATGAGCAGTTCTTC. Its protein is CASSQGTGTHDEQFF.

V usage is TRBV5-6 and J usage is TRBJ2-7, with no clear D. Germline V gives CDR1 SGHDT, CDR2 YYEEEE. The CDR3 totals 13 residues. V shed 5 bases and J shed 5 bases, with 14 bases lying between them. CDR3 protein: CASRLSGLDEQYF. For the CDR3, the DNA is TGTGCCAGCAGGTTGAGTGGGCTTGACGAGCAGTACTTC.

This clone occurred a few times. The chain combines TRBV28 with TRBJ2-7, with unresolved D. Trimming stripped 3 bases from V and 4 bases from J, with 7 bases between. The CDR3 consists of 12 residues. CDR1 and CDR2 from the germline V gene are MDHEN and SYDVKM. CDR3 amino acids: CASSFARYEQYF. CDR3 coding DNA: TGTGCCAGCAGTTTTGCCAGATACGAGCAGTACTTC.

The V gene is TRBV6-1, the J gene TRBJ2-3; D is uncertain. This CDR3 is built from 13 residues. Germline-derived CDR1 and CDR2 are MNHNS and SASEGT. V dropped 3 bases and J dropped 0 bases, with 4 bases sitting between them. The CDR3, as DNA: TGTGCCAGCAGTGATCTCAGCACAGATACGCAGTATTTT. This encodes CASSDLSTDTQYF.

This CDR3 reads CASSSGLGLQETQYF. CDR3 sequence (DNA): TGTGCCAGCAGCTCCGGTCTGGGACTACAAGAGACCCAGTACTTC. The V call is TRBV7-7, the J call TRBJ2-5; 7 bases fit TRBD2. Germline V CDR1 and CDR2: SSHAT, FNYEAQ (reference sequence). Germline trimming cut 4 bases from V and 2 bases from J; bases unmatched to any gene: 7. There are 15 residues in the CDR3.

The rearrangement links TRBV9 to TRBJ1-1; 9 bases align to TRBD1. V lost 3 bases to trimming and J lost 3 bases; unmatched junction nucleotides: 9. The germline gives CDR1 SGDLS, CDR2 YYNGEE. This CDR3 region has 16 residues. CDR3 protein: CASSAPQQGAYTEAFF. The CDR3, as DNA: TGTGCCAGCAGCGCCCCTCAACAGGGGGCGTACACTGAAGCTTTCTTT.

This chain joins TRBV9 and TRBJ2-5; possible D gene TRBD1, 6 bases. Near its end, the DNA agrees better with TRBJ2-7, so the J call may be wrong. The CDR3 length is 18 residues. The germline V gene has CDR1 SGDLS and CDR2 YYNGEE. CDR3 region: CASSPRTAYLSDSYEQYF. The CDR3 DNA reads TGTGCCAGCAGCCCCCGGACAGCTTACCTTTCGGATTCCTACGAGCAGTACTTC.

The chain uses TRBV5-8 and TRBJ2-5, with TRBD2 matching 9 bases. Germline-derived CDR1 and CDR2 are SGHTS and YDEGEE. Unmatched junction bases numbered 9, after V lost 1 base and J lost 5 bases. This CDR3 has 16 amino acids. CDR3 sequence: CASSLPLAGVMETQYF. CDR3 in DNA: TGTGCCAGCAGCTTGCCCTTAGCGGGAGTGATGGAGACCCAGTACTTC.

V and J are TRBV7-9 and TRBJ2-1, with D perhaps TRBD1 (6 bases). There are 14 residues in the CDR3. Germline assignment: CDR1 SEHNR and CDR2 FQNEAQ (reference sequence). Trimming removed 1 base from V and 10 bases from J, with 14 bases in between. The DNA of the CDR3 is TGTGCCAGCAGCTTAGTACAGGGACAAAGGGAGCAGTTCTTC. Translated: CASSLVQGQREQFF.

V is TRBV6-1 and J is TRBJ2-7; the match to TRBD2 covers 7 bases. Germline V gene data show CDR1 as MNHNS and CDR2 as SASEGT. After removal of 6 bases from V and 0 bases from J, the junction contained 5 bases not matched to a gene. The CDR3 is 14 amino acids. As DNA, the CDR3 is TGTGCCAGCAGCCCACGCGGGAGCTCCTACGAGCAGTACTTC. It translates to CASSPRGSSYEQYF.

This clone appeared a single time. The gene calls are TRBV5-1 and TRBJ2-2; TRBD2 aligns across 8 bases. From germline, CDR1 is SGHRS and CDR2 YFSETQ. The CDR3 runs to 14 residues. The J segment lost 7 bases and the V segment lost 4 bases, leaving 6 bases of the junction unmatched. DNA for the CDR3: TGCGCCAGCAGCCGGACTAGCATAGGCGGGGAGCTGTTTTTT. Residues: CASSRTSIGGELFF.

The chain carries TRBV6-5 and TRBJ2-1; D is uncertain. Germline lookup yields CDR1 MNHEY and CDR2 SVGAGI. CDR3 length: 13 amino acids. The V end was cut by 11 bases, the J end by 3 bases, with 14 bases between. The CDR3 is CAHGTHRYNEQFF. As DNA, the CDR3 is TGTGCCCACGGTACCCACCGCTACAATGAGCAGTTCTTC.

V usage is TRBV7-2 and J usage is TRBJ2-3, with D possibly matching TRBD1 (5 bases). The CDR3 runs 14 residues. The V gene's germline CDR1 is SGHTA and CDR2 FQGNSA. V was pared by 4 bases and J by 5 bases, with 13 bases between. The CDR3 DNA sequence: TGTGCCAGCAGCTGGGGAACAGGACAAGATACGCAGTATTTT. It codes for CASSWGTGQDTQYF.

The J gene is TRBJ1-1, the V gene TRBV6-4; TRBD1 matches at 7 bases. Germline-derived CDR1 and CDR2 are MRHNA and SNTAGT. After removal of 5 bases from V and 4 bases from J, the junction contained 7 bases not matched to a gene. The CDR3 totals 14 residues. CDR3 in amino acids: CASSRYRGSTEAFF. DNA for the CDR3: TGTGCCAGCAGTCGATACAGGGGAAGCACTGAAGCTTTCTTT.